This T cell receptor (beta chain) was identified during a study of graft-versus-host responses after intestinal transplantation (dated by TCRdb to the early 2020s). At the level of the whole study: Recipients received multivisceral, liver-intestinal, or isolated intestinal transplants. To identify alloreactive clones, pre-transplant mixed lymphocyte reaction products were sequenced and then compared with unstimulated pre-transplant donor and recipient T cells. The cohort enrolled about two dozen intestinal transplant recipients, one of whom was a retransplant, and a few patients without pretransplant specimens were excluded. Rather than being sequenced by the commercial service, samples from three later patients were sequenced in-house on an Illumina MiSeq and processed with MiXCR. Every recipient was given anti-thymocyte globulin induction, followed by about three years of maintenance tacrolimus and steroids. Graft-versus-host and host-versus-graft alloreactive T cell clones were tracked in the graft, circulation and bone marrow after intestinal transplantation using bulk TCR-beta CDR3 sequencing. Donor T cell macrochimerism was defined as a peak of at least 4% donor T cells among recipient peripheral blood mononuclear cells. The paper's findings and limits, for the study overall: Early after transplant, declines in HvG clones were associated with peak levels of circulating GvH clones. The relatively low number and heterogeneity of intestinal transplant patients limited the conclusions. In patients with donor T cell macrochimerism, the allografts had high GvH to HvG T cell clonal ratios. GvH clones were detected in recipient bone marrow, and some appeared earlier in ileal mucosa or blood, consistent with an intestinal mucosal origin.

The germline V gene (reference sequence) specifies LNHDA as CDR1 and SQIVND as CDR2. The cysteine opens and the phenylalanine closes a CDR3 of 15 amino acids. The read is trimmed to its CDR3 DNA, 45 bases read in frame from base 1. Unmatched junction bases come to 6, with V trimmed by 1 base and J by 4 bases. Blood samples were collected up to 4 times in the first month after transplant and then at least monthly when available. For this clone: The target of this receptor is not known. Base quality data are lacking; no much larger clone is found one base away.

Receptor libraries were prepared by the immunoSEQ multiplex PCR assay. For most patients, genomic DNA was subjected to high-throughput TCR-beta CDR3 sequencing by Adaptive Biotechnologies. Per the original workflow: Adaptive's ImmunoSEQ software was the source of the TCR sequencing data for 18 patients, while three other patients were processed with MiXCR and VDJtools. CDR3 nucleotide sequences shared by donor and recipient were removed because the origin of these sequences could not be assigned. Alloreactive clones required at least 2-fold expansion over unstimulated cells and minimum CFSE-low frequency of 0.002% (template counts) or 0.001% (read counts). A clone was considered mappable if detected in the sequenced pre-transplant spleen, lymph node, or MLR CFSE-low populations of the donor or recipient. The cumulative frequency of alloreactive clones was calculated as a percentage of all sequences, weighted by copy number. The table comes from immuneACCESS by way of TCRdb, which keeps in-frame sequences with V and J called. Part of the clones is missing from these tables; in studies checked, under half for an unresolved V gene and the rest for unknown reasons. From that table come the V and J calls and clone size; the DNA was used to work out D and trimming. Here the sample has 95,000 or so clones; about nine tenths occur a single time. The ten top clones hold about 16% of the sample.

Recombination joined TRBV19 with TRBJ1-2; TRBD1 matches 7 bases in the middle. This sequence was found in a human patient who received an intestinal transplant, so some T cells may come from the graft donor. Sequenced here: PBMCs, sampled approximately 420 days after intestinal transplant. The sequence in DNA is TGTGCCAGTAGTATAGCCCCGACAGGGACCTATGGCTACACCTTC. This sequence encodes CASSIAPTGTYGYTF.